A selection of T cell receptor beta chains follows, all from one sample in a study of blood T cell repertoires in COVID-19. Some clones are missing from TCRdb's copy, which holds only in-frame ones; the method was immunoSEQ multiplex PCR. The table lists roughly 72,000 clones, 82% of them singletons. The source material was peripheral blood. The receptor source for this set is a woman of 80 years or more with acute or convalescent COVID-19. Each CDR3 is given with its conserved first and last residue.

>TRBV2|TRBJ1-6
CASTYPGGSSYNSPLHF
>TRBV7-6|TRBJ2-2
CASSRALTGELFF
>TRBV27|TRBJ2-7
CASSLRALAGGEQYF
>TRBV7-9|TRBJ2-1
CASSFPGLAGFNEQFF
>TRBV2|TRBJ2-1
CASSEPTGLERSNEQFF
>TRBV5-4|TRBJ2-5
CASSTRPGTEETQYF
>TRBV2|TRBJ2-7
CASSYRQTPSSYEQYF
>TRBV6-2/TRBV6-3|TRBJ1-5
CASSYSTGAWQPQHF
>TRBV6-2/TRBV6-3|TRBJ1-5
CASSYDGTNNQPQHF
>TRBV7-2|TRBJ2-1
CASSSPPTSGTYNEQFF